The 26 T cell receptor beta chains presented below share a single source sample, sequenced in a study of blood T cells in healthy people across ages. A second PCR, run for about 7 to 11 cycles, used a sample-barcoded 5' primer plus a J-beta primer mix. TCRdb fed the 5' RACE reads into MiXCR, producing one record per CDR3 protein. The sample consists of around 800,000 distinct CDR3 sequences, under 45% of them appearing once. The sample was blood. The source is a man aged 55 to 69 in good health.

V and J are TRBV6-2 or TRBV6-3 and TRBJ2-1; no clear D gene. CDR1 MNHEY and CDR2 SVGEGT come from the germline V gene. The CDR3 loop spans 16 amino acids. Trimming pared 7 bases from V and 0 bases from J, leaving 16 bases between. CDR3 sequence (DNA): TGTGCCAGCACTACCCCGGGCAGGAGCTCCTACAATGAGCAGTTCTTC. It encodes CASTTPGRSSYNEQFF.

This clonotype was seen a few times. This chain uses TRBV10-3 with TRBJ2-7; D call uncertain. Germline V gene lookup returns CDR1 ENHRY and CDR2 SYGVKD. Trimming stripped 6 bases from V and 0 bases from J, with 6 bases between. This CDR3 is built from 12 residues. CDR3 nucleotides: TGTGCCATCAGAGATAACTCCTACGAGCAGTACTTC. Encoded protein: CAIRDNSYEQYF.

V usage is TRBV6-6 and J usage is TRBJ2-3; no definite D call. Trimming shortened V by 7 bases and J by 0 bases, and 8 bases separated the two germline ends. The CDR3 covers 13 residues. CDR1 is MNHNY and CDR2 is SVGAGI in the germline V gene (reference sequence). The CDR3 region has the DNA TGTGCCAGCACTCAGGAGAGCACAGATACGCAGTATTTT. Its protein product is CASTQESTDTQYF.

The chain carries TRBV2 and TRBJ1-6; D is uncertain. V lost 6 bases, J lost 7 bases, and 10 bases lay in between. The CDR3 has 13 amino acids. In germline, CDR1 is SNHLY, CDR2 FYNNEI. CDR3 coding DNA: TGTGCCAGCAGCGGATCTTTAAATTCACCCCTCCACTTT. As protein: CASSGSLNSPLHF.

V and J are TRBV28 and TRBJ2-7; D is unclear. The CDR3 runs to 13 residues. The V and J ends lost 0 bases and 5 bases respectively, with 8 bases between them. Germline V gene sequence: CDR1 MDHEN, CDR2 SYDVKM. CDR3 in amino acids: CASSLWLGNEQYF. As DNA, the CDR3 is TGTGCCAGCAGTTTATGGCTGGGTAACGAGCAGTACTTC.

This clonotype was observed many times. The CDR3 spells CSVRTAGWQYF. CDR3 bases: TGCAGCGTGCGGACAGCCGGTTGGCAGTACTTC. J is TRBJ2-7 and V is TRBV29-1, with D possibly TRBD1 on 6 matching bases. Germline CDR1 SQVTM, CDR2 ANQGSEA. Trimming stripped 6 bases from V and 9 bases from J, with 15 bases between. There are 11 residues in the CDR3.

The CDR3 loop reads CASSHRDHEQYF. The CDR3, as DNA: TGTGCCAGCAGCCACAGGGATCACGAGCAGTACTTC. The chain uses TRBV21-1 and TRBJ2-5; TRBD1 is the table's D call, not checked against the DNA. The end of the DNA is better explained by TRBJ2-7, so the J call may be wrong. TRBV21-1 is a pseudogene locus. This CDR3 contains 12 residues.

This clonotype was detected a few times. V and J are TRBV12-3 or TRBV12-4 and TRBJ2-1, with 7 bases lining up with TRBD1. The CDR3 loop spans 14 amino acids. V lost 7 bases, J lost 4 bases, and 7 bases stayed unmatched. This CDR3 reads CASTLTGAYNEQFF. In DNA, the CDR3 is TGTGCCAGCACACTAACAGGGGCGTACAATGAGCAGTTCTTC.

The chain links TRBV6-1 to TRBJ2-7; 11 bases are a match to TRBD1. V lost 5 bases and J lost 1; bases outside the gene matches: 4. From germline, CDR1 is MNHNS and CDR2 SASEGT. The CDR3 contains 15 residues. The CDR3 coding sequence is TGTGCCAGCAGTAAGGGACAGGGGGTTTCCTACGAGCAGTACTTC. Protein sequence: CASSKGQGVSYEQYF.

V gene TRBV5-1 combines with J gene TRBJ2-1; 7 positions agree with TRBD1. The germline CDR1 and CDR2 sequences are SGHRS and YFSETQ. The CDR3 length is 16 residues. Trimming at V came to 5 bases and at J to 0 bases, leaving 8 bases not matched to a gene. CDR3 region: CASRDRDRISYNEQFF. CDR3 in DNA: TGCGCCAGCAGGGACCGGGACAGAATCTCCTACAATGAGCAGTTCTTC.

This clonotype has just one count. The chain has TRBV30 and TRBJ2-3; 8 nucleotides match TRBD1. This CDR3 has 14 residues. Trimming cost V 1 base and J 5 bases; bases outside gene matches: 5. CDR1 is GTSNPN and CDR2 is SVGIG in the germline V gene (reference sequence). This CDR3 reads CAWSGQGRRDTQYF. CDR3 DNA: TGTGCCTGGAGTGGACAGGGGAGGAGAGATACGCAGTATTTT. Supplemented by reference TRBV30 and TRBJ2-3, the full variable domain reads SQTIHQWPATLVQPVGSPLSLECTVEGTSNPNLYWYRQAAGRGLQLLFYSVGIGQISSEVPQNLSASRPQDRQFILSSKKLLLSDSGFYLCAWSGQGRRDTQYFGPGTRLTVL.

This clonotype was seen a handful of times. The chain couples TRBV10-3 to TRBJ1-2; TRBD1 is a possible D gene (6 bases). Trimming removed 6 bases at V and 3 bases at J, with 11 bases between. This CDR3 comprises 13 residues. CDR1 ENHRY and CDR2 SYGVKD come from the germline V gene. CDR3 sequence (DNA): TGTGCCATCAGCGGGGACACCGACTATGGCTACACCTTC. It specifies CAISGDTDYGYTF.

The chain carries TRBV7-6 and TRBJ2-2; the D call may be TRBD1 or TRBD2 (5 bases each). CDR3 length: 16 residues. The germline V and J ends were trimmed by 2 bases and 6 bases, with 16 bases remaining between them. CDR1 SGHVS and CDR2 FNYEAQ come from the germline V gene. CDR3 residues: CASSLTARGVPGELFF. Here the CDR3 DNA reads TGTGCCAGCAGCTTAACGGCAAGGGGAGTCCCCGGGGAGCTGTTTTTT.

There are a few counts of this clonotype. This chain uses TRBV13 with TRBJ1-5; D gene uncertain. The CDR3 covers 14 residues. V lost 4 bases, J lost 0 bases, and 7 bases lay in between. Germline V gene lookup returns CDR1 PRHDT and CDR2 FYEKMQ (reference sequence). The CDR3 sequence: CASSSGPSNQPQHF. CDR3 bases: TGTGCCAGCAGCTCCGGTCCTAGCAATCAGCCCCAGCATTTT.

V usage is TRBV13 and J usage is TRBJ1-1, with 8 positions matching TRBD1. V was pared by 3 bases and J by 6 bases, with 3 bases of the junction left unmatched. Germline CDR1 reads PRHDT; CDR2 reads FYEKMQ (reference sequence). The CDR3 is 13 residues long. The DNA of the CDR3 is TGTGCCAGCAGCTTCTACAGGGGGGCTGAAGCTTTCTTT. Protein sequence: CASSFYRGAEAFF.

J is TRBJ1-1 and V is TRBV7-9, with 7 bases fitting TRBD1. Germline loops: CDR1 SEHNR, CDR2 FQNEAQ (reference sequence). Trimming at V came to 4 bases and at J to 0 bases, leaving 2 bases not matched to a gene. The CDR3 consists of 14 residues. CDR3 in DNA: TGTGCCAGCAGCTGGGGGACAGTGAACACTGAAGCTTTCTTT. Encoded protein: CASSWGTVNTEAFF. The variable domain in full, completed from reference TRBV7-9 and TRBJ1-1, reads DTGVSQNPRHKITKRGQNVTFRCDPISEHNRLYWYRQTLGQGPEFLTYFQNEAQLEKSRLLSDRFSAERPKGSFSTLEIQRTEQGDSAMYLCASSWGTVNTEAFFGQGTRLTVV.

This clonotype was seen once. This CDR3 reads CSAVSGVSPQTYEQYF. CDR3 coding DNA: TGCAGTGCTGTCTCCGGGGTATCCCCTCAAACCTACGAGCAGTACTTC. V gene TRBV20-1 combines with J gene TRBJ2-7, with TRBD2 as a possible D gene (5 bases). This CDR3 comprises 16 residues. The germline V gene has CDR1 DFQATT and CDR2 SNEGSKA (reference sequence). Trimming took 5 bases from V and 2 from J, leaving 22 bases between them.

Comment on this clonotype: The junction does not match germline at one end; this may be a read error. The chain couples TRBV7-7 to TRBJ2-5, with D possibly called TRBD1 or TRBD2 (5 bases each). Germline V gene lookup returns CDR1 SSHAT and CDR2 FNYEAQ (reference sequence). The CDR3 length is 14 residues. The CDR3 region is CASSLGVGEETQYF. The CDR3, as DNA: TGTGCTAGCAGCTTAGGTGTGGGGGAAGAGACCCAGTACTTC.

Ten or more counts support this clonotype. The chain uses TRBV29-1 and TRBJ2-5, with 7 bases matching TRBD2. V was pared by 3 bases and J by 3 bases, with 4 bases of the junction left unmatched. There are 13 residues in the CDR3. From germline, CDR1 is SQVTM and CDR2 ANQGSEA. Written as DNA, the CDR3 is TGCAGCGTTGATGTGCTAGCGGAAGAGACCCAGTACTTC. Its translation: CSVDVLAEETQYF.

This clonotype was observed a handful of times. V and J are TRBV5-8 and TRBJ2-7; D is unclear. The DNA end lines up better with TRBJ2-5; the J call may be wrong. Per the germline V gene, CDR1 is SGHTS and CDR2 is YDEGEE. This CDR3 has 14 amino acids. CDR3 nucleotides: TGTGCCAGCAGCTTGGTTGTCCAAGGTCAGACCCAGTACTTC. It yields the protein CASSLVVQGQTQYF.

As for this clonotype: A much larger clone is a single base away; this may be a read error. The gene calls are TRBV5-1 and TRBJ2-7; 11 bases fit TRBD2. Germline CDR1 SGHRS, CDR2 YFSETQ. CDR3 length: 15 amino acids. V lost 2 bases, J lost 3 bases, and 4 bases stayed unmatched. CDR3 region: CASSFLTSGDYEQYF. CDR3 nucleotide sequence: TGCGCCAGCAGCTTCCTGACTAGCGGGGACTACGAGCAGTACTTC.

The chain links TRBV12-5 to TRBJ2-3, with 9 nucleotides matching TRBD2. The CDR3 extends over 16 amino acids. Germline-derived CDR1 and CDR2 are LGHNT and FRNRAP. Trimming at V came to 2 bases and at J to 0 bases, leaving 3 bases not matched to a gene. The CDR3 is CASGLPSGVSTDTQYF. The DNA for the CDR3 is TGTGCTAGTGGTTTGCCTAGCGGGGTCAGCACAGATACGCAGTATTTT.

The table lists this clonotype with a few counts. The V call is TRBV10-3, the J call TRBJ2-7; TRBD1 matches at 8 bases. CDR1 ENHRY and CDR2 SYGVKD come from the germline V gene. Germline trimming cut 7 bases from V and 4 bases from J; bases unmatched to any gene: 9. CDR3 length equals 14 residues. The CDR3 is CAITPTTGVYEQYF. The CDR3 DNA sequence: TGTGCCATCACACCGACGACAGGGGTGTACGAGCAGTACTTC.

This clonotype was counted only a few times. V gene TRBV15 combines with J gene TRBJ2-1, with TRBD2 as a possible D gene (5 bases). Germline V gives CDR1 LNHNV, CDR2 YYDKDF (reference sequence). The CDR3 spans 15 residues. Trimming cost V 0 bases and J 4 bases, with 10 bases left between them. In nucleotides, the CDR3 is TGTGCCACCAGCAGAGATTTTGAGGGTTACAATGAGCAGTTCTTC. Translating gives CATSRDFEGYNEQFF.

J is TRBJ2-7 and V is TRBV27; tentative D call: TRBD1 (5 bases). The germline V and J ends were trimmed by 2 bases and 3 bases, with 17 bases remaining between them. The CDR3 consists of 16 residues. Germline V gene lookup returns CDR1 MNHEY and CDR2 SMNVEV (reference sequence). The chain's CDR3 is CASSLRQGKRDYEQYF. Here the CDR3 DNA reads TGTGCCAGCAGTTTACGTCAGGGTAAAAGGGACTACGAGCAGTACTTC.

V and J are TRBV30 and TRBJ2-4, with 11 bases identical to TRBD1. The V segment lost 0 bases and the J segment 6 bases; nucleotides outside the gene matches: 4. Germline V gene data show CDR1 as GTSNPN and CDR2 as SVGIG (reference sequence). There are 15 residues in the CDR3. The CDR3: CAWSVRGTGGNIQYF. The CDR3 nucleotides read TGTGCCTGGAGTGTACGGGGGACAGGGGGAAACATTCAGTACTTC.